The next 9 T cell receptor beta chains were all read from a single sample in a study of Ad26.COV2.S vaccination and SARS-CoV-2 variants. Data came from immunoSEQ multiplex PCR; TCRdb stores just in-frame clones and leaves some out. The sample consists of approximately 350,000 clones, around 86% of them appearing once. Treatment meaning: 19 received Ad26.COV2.S at low or high dose, single or two shots; about 5 received placebo; per-sample allocation not given. Specimens were obtained on day 63 following the first vaccine or placebo injection. The sequencing used peripheral blood, collected in a trial of Ad26.COV2.S vaccine versus placebo. The origin of the receptors is a person between 18 and 60 years old who received the Ad26.COV2.S COVID-19 vaccine or a placebo.

The chain joins TRBV4-1 to TRBJ2-1, with 8 bases aligning to TRBD2. CDR1 MGHRA and CDR2 YSYEKL come from the germline V gene. Trimming at V came to 6 bases and at J to 4 bases, leaving 14 bases not matched to a gene. The CDR3 sequence is 17 residues long. CDR3 region: CASRKEGSGASYNEQFF. The DNA of the CDR3 is TGCGCCAGCAGGAAGGAGGGTAGCGGGGCCTCGTACAATGAGCAGTTCTTC.

The rearrangement joins TRBV6-5 to TRBJ2-3, with D hard to call. Germline lookup yields CDR1 MNHEY and CDR2 SVGAGI. CDR3 length: 12 residues. The CDR3 DNA reads as TGTGCGTTGAGGCTCCGCACAGATACGCAGTATTTT. It yields the protein CALRLRTDTQYF.

The chain links TRBV7-9 to TRBJ1-2; tentatively, D is TRBD1 (5 bases). Germline loops: CDR1 SEHNR, CDR2 FQNEAQ (reference sequence). Trimming removed 2 bases from V and 8 bases from J, with 18 bases in between. CDR3 length: 15 residues. The CDR3 sequence is CASSLRTASEGGYTF. The CDR3 region has the DNA TGTGCCAGCAGCTTACGTACAGCCTCTGAGGGGGGCTACACCTTC.

The chain recombines TRBV6-5 with TRBJ2-3; no clear D gene. This CDR3 is 12 amino acids long. V was cut by 5 bases and J by 6 bases, with 9 bases left in between. Germline-derived CDR1 and CDR2 are MNHEY and SVGAGI. CDR3 in amino acids: CASSRSRDTQYF. CDR3 coding DNA: TGTGCCAGCAGTCGCTCGCGGGATACGCAGTATTTT.

The chain carries TRBV15 and TRBJ2-2; TRBD1 aligns across 11 bases. Unmatched junction bases numbered 3, after V lost 3 bases and J lost 3 bases. CDR3 size: 16 residues. Germline CDR1 is LNHNV and CDR2 is YYDKDF (reference sequence). The CDR3, as DNA: TGTGCCACCAGCAGGGACAGGGGGCCCGACACCGGGGAGCTGTTTTTT. Protein product: CATSRDRGPDTGELFF.

The rearrangement links TRBV11-1 to TRBJ2-5; 7 nucleotides match TRBD1. Germline V lookup: CDR1 SGHAT, CDR2 FQDESV (reference sequence). V shed 3 bases and J 0 bases; nucleotides not matched to a gene: 1. The CDR3 loop spans 14 amino acids. In DNA form, the CDR3 reads TGTGCCAGCAGCTTCGACAGGGACCAAGAGACCCAGTACTTC. Translation: CASSFDRDQETQYF.

V gene TRBV30 combines with J gene TRBJ1-2, with D uncertain. Trimming cost V 4 bases and J 6 bases, with 6 bases left between them. The germline V gene has CDR1 GTSNPN and CDR2 SVGIG (reference sequence). The CDR3 loop spans 10 amino acids. The CDR3 bases are TGTGCCTGGAATGGCGATGGCTACACCTTC. Translated: CAWNGDGYTF.

The chain joins TRBV12-5 to TRBJ1-6; D not certain. V dropped 2 bases and J dropped 0 bases, with 14 bases sitting between them. CDR1 is LGHNT and CDR2 is FRNRAP in the germline V gene. CDR3 size: 18 residues. CDR3 residues: CASGLRTALSSYNSPLHF. The CDR3 DNA is TGTGCTAGTGGTTTGCGCACGGCCCTCAGCTCCTATAATTCACCCCTCCACTTT.

J is TRBJ1-5 and V is TRBV6-5; D is unresolved. The germline V gene has CDR1 MNHEY and CDR2 SVGAGI. V was pared by 4 bases and J by 11 bases, with 21 bases between. The CDR3 has 15 amino acids. Written as DNA, the CDR3 is TGTGCCAGCAGTTCCCCCGGCGGGTTTAGGCTGTCCCAGCATTTT. Translation: CASSSPGGFRLSQHF.